This T cell receptor (beta chain) was sequenced during a study of human T cells and chemical hapten exposure. TCRdb re-called the RACE reads through MiXCR, storing one row per CDR3 protein. Of approximately 88,000 distinct CDR3 sequences in the sample, roughly 13% are singletons; the top ten hold 5.7%. This clonotype has a handful of counts. Time point denoted: patch test 3, about 24 weeks after DPC sensitization. Treatment described: therapeutic diphenylcyclopropenone sensitization with weekly scalp DPC. Material: whole blood, obtained in connection with sensitization to the hapten diphenylcyclopropenone (DPC). The TCR comes from a woman aged 50 to 60 with alopecia areata. Some clones in this sample may be carry-over from other donors' samples.

The DNA of the CDR3 is TGCAGCGCTAGTAGAGGGACCAATCAGCCCCAGCATTTT. Translation gives CSASRGTNQPQHF. This chain uses TRBV29-1 with TRBJ1-5, with D perhaps TRBD1 (5 bases). The CDR3 loop spans 13 amino acids. The V and J ends lost 7 bases and 3 bases respectively, with 13 bases between them. CDR1 SQVTM and CDR2 ANQGSEA come from the germline V gene.